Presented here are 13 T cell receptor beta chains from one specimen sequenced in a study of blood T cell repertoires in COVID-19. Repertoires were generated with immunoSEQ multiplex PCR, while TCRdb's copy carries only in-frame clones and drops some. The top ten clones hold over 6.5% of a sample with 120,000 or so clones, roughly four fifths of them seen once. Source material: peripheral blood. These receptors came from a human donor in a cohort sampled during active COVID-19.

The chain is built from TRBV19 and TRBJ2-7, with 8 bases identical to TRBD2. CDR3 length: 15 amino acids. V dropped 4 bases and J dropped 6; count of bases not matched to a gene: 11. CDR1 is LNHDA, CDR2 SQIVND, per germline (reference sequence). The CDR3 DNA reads TGTGCCAGTAGTACACCCCGGGGGGGCGCGGGCGAGCAGTACTTC. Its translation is CASSTPRGGAGEQYF.

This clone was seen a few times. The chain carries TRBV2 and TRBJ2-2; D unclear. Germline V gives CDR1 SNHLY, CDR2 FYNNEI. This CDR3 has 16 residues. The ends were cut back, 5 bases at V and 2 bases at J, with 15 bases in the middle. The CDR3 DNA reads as TGTGCCAGCAGTATCCCCGGCGGAGCTAACACCGGGGAGCTGTTTTTT. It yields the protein CASSIPGGANTGELFF.

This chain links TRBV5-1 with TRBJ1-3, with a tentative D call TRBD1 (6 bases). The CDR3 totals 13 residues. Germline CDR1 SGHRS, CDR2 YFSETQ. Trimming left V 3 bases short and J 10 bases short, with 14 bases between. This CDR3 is CASSSGQLGTIYF. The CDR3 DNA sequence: TGCGCCAGCAGCTCCGGACAGTTAGGAACCATATATTTT. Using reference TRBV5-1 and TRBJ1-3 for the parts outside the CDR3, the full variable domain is KAGVTQTPRYLIKTRGQQVTLSCSPISGHRSVSWYQQTPGQGLQFLFEYFSETQRNKGNFPGRFSGRQFSNSRSEMNVSTLELGDSALYLCASSSGQLGTIYFGEGSWLTVV.

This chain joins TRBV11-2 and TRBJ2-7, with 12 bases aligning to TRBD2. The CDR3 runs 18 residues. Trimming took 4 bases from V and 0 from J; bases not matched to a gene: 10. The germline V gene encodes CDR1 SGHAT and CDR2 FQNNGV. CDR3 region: CASSSRGLAGTSSYEQYF. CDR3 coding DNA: TGTGCCAGCAGCTCTAGAGGACTAGCGGGAACTAGCTCCTACGAGCAGTACTTC.

The CDR3, as DNA: TGTGCCAGCAGCGTAGGCTCACTCGGCTACGAGCAGTACTTC. This encodes CASSVGSLGYEQYF. V gene TRBV9 combines with J gene TRBJ2-7; no firm D call. Germline loops: CDR1 SGDLS, CDR2 YYNGEE. The CDR3 consists of 14 residues. Deletions cut 0 bases from V and 3 bases from J, with 10 bases between.

CDR3 sequence (DNA): TGCAGCGCCCTTGGGGACAGGGAGAACACTGAAGCTTTCTTT. Residues: CSALGDRENTEAFF. J is TRBJ1-1 and V is TRBV29-1, with 9 nucleotides matching TRBD1. The length of the CDR3 is 14 residues. From germline, CDR1 is SQVTM and CDR2 ANQGSEA. Losses at the gene ends were 7 bases for V and 1 base for J; bases not matched to a gene: 7.

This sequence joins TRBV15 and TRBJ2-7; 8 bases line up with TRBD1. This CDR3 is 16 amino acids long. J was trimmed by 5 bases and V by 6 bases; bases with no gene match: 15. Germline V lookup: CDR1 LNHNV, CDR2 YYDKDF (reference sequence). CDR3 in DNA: TGTGCCACCAGTATGGGAGGTAGCGGACAGGGCCACGAGCAGTACTTC. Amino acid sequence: CATSMGGSGQGHEQYF.

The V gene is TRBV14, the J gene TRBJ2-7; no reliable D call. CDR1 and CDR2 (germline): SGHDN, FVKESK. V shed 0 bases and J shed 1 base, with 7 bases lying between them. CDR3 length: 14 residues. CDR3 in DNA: TGTGCCAGCAGCCAAGAATACAGATCCTACGAGCAGTACTTC. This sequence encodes CASSQEYRSYEQYF.

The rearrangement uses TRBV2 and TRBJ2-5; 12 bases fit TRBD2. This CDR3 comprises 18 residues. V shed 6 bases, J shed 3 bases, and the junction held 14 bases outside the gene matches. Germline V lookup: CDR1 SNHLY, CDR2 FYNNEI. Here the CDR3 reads CASSIKAQGLAGEETQYF. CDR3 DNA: TGTGCCAGCAGCATCAAAGCACAGGGACTAGCGGGCGAAGAGACCCAGTACTTC.

The CDR3 DNA follows: TGCGCCAGCAGCTTGGTTTCGAACAGAGAATATTCACCCCTCCACTTT. Its protein product is CASSLVSNREYSPLHF. The chain couples TRBV5-1 to TRBJ1-6; D not certain. The CDR3 length is 16 residues. V was cut by 0 bases and J by 8 bases, with 15 bases left in between. The germline CDR1 and CDR2 sequences are SGHRS and YFSETQ.

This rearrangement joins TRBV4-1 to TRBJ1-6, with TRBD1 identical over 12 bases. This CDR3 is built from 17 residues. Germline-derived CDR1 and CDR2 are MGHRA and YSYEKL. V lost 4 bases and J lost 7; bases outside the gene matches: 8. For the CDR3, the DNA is TGCGCCAGCAGCCGCCTAGGGACAGGGGGCAACAATTCACCCCTCCACTTT. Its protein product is CASSRLGTGGNNSPLHF.

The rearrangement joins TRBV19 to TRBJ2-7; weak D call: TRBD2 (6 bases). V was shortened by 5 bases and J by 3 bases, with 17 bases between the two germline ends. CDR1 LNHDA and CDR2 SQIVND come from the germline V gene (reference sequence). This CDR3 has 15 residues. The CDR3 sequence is CASSRGGETNYEQYF. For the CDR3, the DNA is TGTGCCAGTAGTCGAGGCGGGGAAACGAACTACGAGCAGTACTTC.

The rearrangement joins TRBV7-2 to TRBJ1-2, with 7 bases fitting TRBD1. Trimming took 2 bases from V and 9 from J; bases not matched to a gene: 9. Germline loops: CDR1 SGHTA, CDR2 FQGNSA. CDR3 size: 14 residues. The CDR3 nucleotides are TGTGCCAGCAGCTTACCTCTGACAGGGACAAGCTACACCTTC. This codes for CASSLPLTGTSYTF.